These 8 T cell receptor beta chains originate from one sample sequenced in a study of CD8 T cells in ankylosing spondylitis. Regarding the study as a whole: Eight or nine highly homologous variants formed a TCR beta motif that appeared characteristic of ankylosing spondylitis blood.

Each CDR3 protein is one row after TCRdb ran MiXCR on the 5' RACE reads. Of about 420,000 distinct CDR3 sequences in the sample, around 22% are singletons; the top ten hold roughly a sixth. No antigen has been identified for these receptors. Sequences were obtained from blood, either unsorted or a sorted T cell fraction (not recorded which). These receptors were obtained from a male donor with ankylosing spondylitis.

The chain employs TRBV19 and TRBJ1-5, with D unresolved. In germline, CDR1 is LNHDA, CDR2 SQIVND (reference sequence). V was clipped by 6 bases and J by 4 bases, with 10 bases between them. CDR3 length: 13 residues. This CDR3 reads CASSRGVNQPQHF. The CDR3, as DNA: TGTGCCAGTAGCCGCGGGGTGAATCAGCCCCAGCATTTT.

CDR3 region: CASLPLAGGTTDTQYF. CDR3 nucleotide sequence: TGCGCCAGCCTCCCCCTAGCGGGGGGGACCACAGATACGCAGTATTTT. V is TRBV5-1 and J is TRBJ2-3, with TRBD2 matching over 12 bases. CDR3 length: 16 amino acids. Per germline, CDR1 SGHRS and CDR2 YFSETQ. V was pared by 7 bases and J by 2 bases, with 8 bases of the junction left unmatched.

This CDR3 is CASSLRDRADGELFF. The DNA for the CDR3 is TGTGCCAGCAGCCTAAGGGACAGGGCTGACGGGGAGCTGTTTTTT. V is TRBV7-8 and J is TRBJ2-2; 9 bases fit TRBD1. The CDR3 is 15 amino acids. J gave up 7 bases and V 5 bases, and 8 bases lay outside the gene matches. CDR1 is SGHVS and CDR2 is FQNEAQ in the germline V gene.

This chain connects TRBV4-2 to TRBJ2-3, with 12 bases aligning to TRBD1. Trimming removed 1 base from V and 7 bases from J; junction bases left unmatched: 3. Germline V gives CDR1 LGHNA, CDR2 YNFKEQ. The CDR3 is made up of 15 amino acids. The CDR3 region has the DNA TGTGCCAGCAGCCAAGGGGGACAGGGGGCGAATACGCAGTATTTT. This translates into CASSQGGQGANTQYF.

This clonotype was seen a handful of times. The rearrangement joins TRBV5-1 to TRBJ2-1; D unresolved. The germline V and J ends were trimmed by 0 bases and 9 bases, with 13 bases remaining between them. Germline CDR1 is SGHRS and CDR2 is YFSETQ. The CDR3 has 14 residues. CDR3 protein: CASSLGVATVEQFF. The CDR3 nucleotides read TGCGCCAGCAGCTTGGGGGTGGCCACCGTTGAGCAGTTCTTC. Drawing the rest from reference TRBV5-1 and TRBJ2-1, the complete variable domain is KAGVTQTPRYLIKTRGQQVTLSCSPISGHRSVSWYQQTPGQGLQFLFEYFSETQRNKGNFPGRFSGRQFSNSRSEMNVSTLELGDSALYLCASSLGVATVEQFFGPGTRLTVL.

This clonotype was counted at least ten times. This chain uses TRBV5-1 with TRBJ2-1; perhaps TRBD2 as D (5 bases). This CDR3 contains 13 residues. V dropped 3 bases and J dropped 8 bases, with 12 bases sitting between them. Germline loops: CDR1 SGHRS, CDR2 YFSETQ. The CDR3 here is CASSSVGGDEQFF. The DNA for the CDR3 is TGCGCCAGCAGCTCCGTAGGAGGAGATGAGCAGTTCTTC.

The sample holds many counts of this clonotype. The CDR3 sequence is CASSLRQGAYEQYF. The CDR3 DNA follows: TGTGCCAGCAGTTTAAGGCAGGGGGCCTACGAGCAGTACTTC. The genes are TRBV12-3 or TRBV12-4 and TRBJ2-7; 7 nucleotides align to TRBD1. There are 14 residues in the CDR3. With 2 bases clipped from V and 2 bases from J, the junction kept 3 bases outside the gene matches.

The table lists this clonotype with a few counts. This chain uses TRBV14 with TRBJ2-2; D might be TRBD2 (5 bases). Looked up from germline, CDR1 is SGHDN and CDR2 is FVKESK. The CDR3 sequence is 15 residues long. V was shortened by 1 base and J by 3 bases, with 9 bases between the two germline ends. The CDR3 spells CASSQATRDTGELFF. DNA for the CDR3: TGTGCCAGCAGCCAAGCCACGCGGGACACCGGGGAGCTGTTTTTT.